This T cell receptor beta chain was captured in a study of shared clonotypes between healthy human individuals. Study observations and caveats: Generation probabilities of non-shared clonotypes were lower (relative to those shared by all four donors).

The authors loaded about 200 ng DNA, 27,000 or so T cell genomes, into sorted-subset replicate PCRs. Generated by immunoSEQ multiplex PCR, the TCRdb table keeps only in-frame clones and is missing some. The sample has over a million clones; approximately 98.5% are singletons. This clone was counted a single time. The target antigen is unknown. This CDR3 contains 16 residues. The J segment lost 7 bases and the V segment lost 1 base, leaving 7 bases of the junction unmatched. Germline V gene sequence: CDR1 LNHNV, CDR2 YYDKDF (reference sequence). The rearrangement uses TRBV15 and TRBJ2-1; 10 bases agree with TRBD2. Specimen: naive CD4+ T cells sorted from blood. Documented subset: CD45RA+ positively selected. The receptor's source is a man aged 25 to 40 in good health. The CDR3 is CATSRGAGGGENEQFF. CDR3 bases: TGTGCCACCAGCAGAGGAGCGGGAGGGGGGGAGAATGAGCAGTTCTTC.